Listed below are T cell receptor beta chains from one sample, sequenced in a study of regulatory T cells in long-lasting Graves disease. A single record per CDR3 protein comes from TCRdb applying MiXCR to the multiplex PCR reads. The table includes hundreds of thousands of distinct CDR3 sequences, around 15% detected once. These same records also appear under a second study, on T cells in Graves' hyperthyroidism and ophthalmopathy.

Here the sequenced sample was peripheral blood mononuclear cells (PBMCs), taken at new diagnosis, from a patient treated with antithyroid drugs. These receptors were taken from a woman in her twenties or thirties with Graves disease. The CDR3 runs from the conserved cysteine through the conserved F or W. Each record gives: V gene, clone size, J gene, D gene, CDR3 protein, CDR3 DNA. A D gene is named only where the DNA matches it firmly. Clone sizes are given selectively: once, few, many, or a class where the clone is expanded.

TRBV12-3/TRBV12-4	many	TRBJ1-1	NA	CASSWVFRGSKAFF	TGTGCCAGCAGTTGGGTGTTTAGGGGGTCGAAAGCTTTCTTT
TRBV5-1	NA	TRBJ2-1	NA	CASSTQGMGNEQFF	TGCGCCAGCAGCACTCAGGGGATGGGCAATGAGCAGTTCTTC
TRBV19	NA	TRBJ2-1	TRBD2	CASSIIDREGGQFF	TGTGCCAGTAGTATAATAGACCGGGAGGGAGGCCAGTTCTTC
TRBV20-1	few	TRBJ2-2	NA	CSARKRTGELFF	TGCAGTGCTAGAAAGAGGACCGGGGAGCTGTTTTTT
TRBV27	NA	TRBJ2-7	NA	CASSPTGPGGEQYF	TGTGCCAGCAGTCCGACAGGGCCGGGGGGCGAGCAGTACTTC
TRBV6-1	many	TRBJ2-7	NA	CASRRGRTAYEQYF	TGTGCCAGCAGGCGTGGGAGGACGGCCTACGAGCAGTACTTC
TRBV7-9	few	TRBJ1-4	TRBD1	CASSSNRGQDEKLFF	TGTGCCAGCAGCTCCAACAGGGGGCAGGATGAAAAACTGTTTTTT
TRBV7-9	few	TRBJ2-7	NA	CASSLGANGPYEQYF	TGTGCCAGCAGCTTAGGTGCCAACGGCCCCTACGAGCAGTACTTC
TRBV11-2	many	TRBJ2-7	NA	CASSSTPTDSYEQYF	TGTGCCAGCAGCTCAACCCCGACAGACTCCTACGAGCAGTACTTC
TRBV5-5	few	TRBJ2-2	NA	CASSPGVSGAGELFF	TGTGCCAGCAGCCCGGGGGTCTCGGGGGCCGGGGAGCTGTTTTTT
TRBV20-1	many	TRBJ1-5	NA	CSARDPLNQPQHF	TGCAGTGCTAGAGATCCCCTCAATCAGCCCCAGCATTTT
TRBV9	many	TRBJ1-2	NA	CASSPDVGSNYGYTF	TGTGCCAGCAGCCCAGACGTGGGTTCTAACTATGGCTACACCTTC
TRBV7-8	many	TRBJ1-1	NA	CASSLVRVGTEAFF	TGTGCCAGCAGCTTGGTTCGGGTGGGCACTGAAGCTTTCTTT
TRBV5-1	NA	TRBJ2-5	TRBD1	CASSLEGTGTETQYF	TGCGCCAGCAGCTTGGAAGGGACAGGGACAGAGACCCAGTACTTC
TRBV2	many	TRBJ2-7	TRBD1	CASSDWDRTYEQYF	TGTGCCAGCAGTGACTGGGACAGGACCTACGAGCAGTACTTC
TRBV20-1	NA	TRBJ2-7	NA	CSASRERDEQYF	TGCAGTGCTAGCCGGGAGAGAGACGAGCAGTACTTC
TRBV7-6	NA	TRBJ2-1	NA	CASSLDLGSEQFF	TGTGCCAGCAGCTTAGATCTTGGCAGTGAGCAGTTCTTC
TRBV5-6	NA	TRBJ1-1	NA	CASSFISGVTEAFF	TGTGCCAGCAGCTTTATTTCAGGGGTCACTGAAGCTTTCTTT
TRBV18	few	TRBJ2-3	NA	CASSPTMGVTQYF	TGTGCCAGCTCACCGACTATGGGGGTTACGCAGTATTTT
TRBV10-1	NA	TRBJ2-1	TRBD1	CASSDLSRGQGRNEQFF	TGCGCCAGCAGTGACTTGAGTAGGGGACAGGGTCGGAATGAGCAGTTCTTC
TRBV20-1	NA	TRBJ2-3	NA	CSAFGRTDTQYF	TGCAGTGCTTTCGGGAGAACAGATACGCAGTATTTT
TRBV5-1	few	TRBJ2-7	NA	CASSSDSRPGEQYF	TGTGCCAGCAGCTCTGACTCTCGCCCAGGGGAGCAGTACTTC
TRBV28	NA	TRBJ2-5	NA	CASSRGTKKGETQYF	TGTGCCAGCAGCCGCGGGACCAAAAAAGGCGAGACCCAGTACTTC
TRBV20-1	NA	TRBJ2-3	TRBD2	CSASSGTSASDTQYF	TGCAGTGCTAGTTCCGGGACTAGCGCCTCAGATACGCAGTATTTT
TRBV3-1	NA	TRBJ2-5	TRBD2	CASSQDLRLAGEETQYF	TGTGCCAGCAGCCAAGATCTTAGGCTAGCGGGAGAAGAGACCCAGTACTTC
TRBV18	NA	TRBJ2-1	NA	CASSPLAVSYNEQFF	TGTGCCAGCTCACCACTAGCAGTTTCCTACAATGAGCAGTTCTTC
TRBV5-1	many	TRBJ1-1	NA	CASSSTPGITEAFF	TGCGCCAGCAGCTCTACCCCTGGCATCACTGAAGCTTTCTTT
TRBV6-1	many	TRBJ2-1	NA	CASRPYENNEQFF	TGTGCCAGCAGGCCCTACGAAAACAATGAGCAGTTCTTC
TRBV27	many	TRBJ2-7	TRBD1	CASRLTGAAIYEQYF	TGTGCCAGCAGACTGACAGGGGCGGCTATTTACGAGCAGTACTTC
TRBV3-1	NA	TRBJ2-1	TRBD1	CASSSTGGANNEQFF	TGTGCCAGCAGCTCTACAGGGGGCGCGAACAATGAGCAGTTCTTC
TRBV6-1	many	TRBJ2-7	TRBD1	CASRLGLGTGNYEQYF	TGTGCCAGCAGGCTAGGACTCGGGACAGGGAACTACGAGCAGTACTTC
TRBV20-1	few	TRBJ1-4	TRBD1	CSASPAGTENEKLFF	TGCAGTGCTAGTCCGGCCGGGACAGAGAATGAAAAACTGTTTTTT
TRBV19	NA	TRBJ2-2	NA	CASSTRWGGPNTGELFF	TGTGCCAGTAGTACCAGATGGGGGGGGCCGAACACCGGGGAGCTGTTTTTT
TRBV5-6	NA	TRBJ1-2	NA	CASSLSGVAYGYTF	TGTGCCAGCAGCCTGTCAGGGGTGGCCTATGGCTACACCTTC
TRBV19	NA	TRBJ1-5	NA	CASSLEAAINQPQHF	TGTGCCAGTAGTCTCGAGGCTGCCATCAATCAGCCCCAGCATTTT
TRBV7-9	few	TRBJ1-1	NA	CASSLGTTNTEAFF	TGTGCCAGCAGCTTAGGGACAACGAACACTGAAGCTTTCTTT
TRBV6-2/TRBV6-3	many	TRBJ2-1	NA	CATLPARVTYGNEQFF	TGTGCCACCCTCCCCGCGCGAGTGACATATGGCAATGAGCAGTTCTTC
TRBV28	NA	TRBJ1-4	TRBD1	CASSDLQGAFNEKLFF	TGTGCCAGCAGCGATCTACAGGGGGCCTTCAATGAAAAACTGTTTTTT
TRBV30	NA	TRBJ1-3	TRBD1	CAWNGDRSLSGNTIYF	TGTGCCTGGAATGGGGACAGATCCCTCTCTGGAAACACCATATATTTT
TRBV28	few	TRBJ2-7	TRBD2	CASRRAGGEQYF	TGTGCCAGCCGAAGGGCGGGAGGCGAGCAGTACTTC
TRBV2	NA	TRBJ2-3	TRBD2	CASSPPGLAGSTNTQYF	TGTGCCAGCAGTCCCCCGGGACTAGCGGGAAGCACAAATACGCAGTATTTT
TRBV5-5	many	TRBJ1-2	NA	CASSLVGTGYTF	TGTGCCAGCAGCTTGGTTGGGACTGGCTACACCTTC
TRBV7-9	few	TRBJ2-2	NA	CASSQDHSTGELFF	TGTGCCAGCAGCCAGGACCACTCCACCGGGGAGCTGTTTTTT
TRBV4-1	NA	TRBJ2-1	NA	CASSQDFGRTGVYNEQFF	TGCGCCAGCAGCCAAGATTTCGGGCGAACGGGCGTTTACAATGAGCAGTTCTTC
TRBV29-1	NA	TRBJ2-7	TRBD1	CSASQGTHEQYF	TGCAGCGCCTCACAGGGGACCCACGAGCAGTACTTC